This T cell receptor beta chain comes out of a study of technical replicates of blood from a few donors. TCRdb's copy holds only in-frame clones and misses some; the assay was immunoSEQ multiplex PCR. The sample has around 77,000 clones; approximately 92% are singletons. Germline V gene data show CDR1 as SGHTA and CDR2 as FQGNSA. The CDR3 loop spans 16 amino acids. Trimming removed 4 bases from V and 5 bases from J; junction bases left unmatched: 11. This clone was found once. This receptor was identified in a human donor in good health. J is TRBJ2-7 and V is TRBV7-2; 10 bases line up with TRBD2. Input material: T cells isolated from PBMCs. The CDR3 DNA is TGTGCCAGCAGCTCACAAAGAACGGGACTAGCGAACGAGCAGTACTTC. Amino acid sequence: CASSSQRTGLANEQYF.